The present T cell receptor beta chain was sequenced within a study of response to subunit inactivated influenza vaccine. TCRdb re-analysed the RT-PCR reads in MiXCR, keeping a single row per CDR3 protein. This table holds around 480,000 distinct CDR3 sequences, approximately 9.9% found once. The trim removed 5 bases at V and 2 bases at J, leaving 6 bases unmatched. CDR3 length equals 16 residues. CDR1 and CDR2 from the germline V gene are SGHTA and FQGNSA. At least ten counts were recorded for this clonotype. The clonotype was recovered from a man in his fifties or sixties who received an inactivated influenza vaccine. This chain uses TRBV7-2 with TRBJ2-5; 12 bases align to TRBD2. This material consisted of PBMCs from blood, taken 40 to 50 days after vaccination. The CDR3 nucleotides read TGTGCCAGCAGCATGACTAGCGGGAGTAGGCAAGAGACCCAGTACTTC. It encodes CASSMTSGSRQETQYF.